This is a list of T cell receptor beta chains from one sample in a study of metastatic and nonmetastatic thyroid tumors. Through MiXCR, TCRdb re-clonotyped the PCR reads. Altogether roughly 20,000 clones are present, roughly 23% being singletons, with the ten largest covering under 11%. Sequenced input: tumor tissue. The receptors originated from a male donor with papillary thyroid cancer or a benign thyroid nodule (not recorded which). Some clones in this sample may be carry-over from other donors' samples. CDR3s include the opening cysteine and the closing phenylalanine or tryptophan. The D gene is left open where the match is weak. Size tells how often a clone was seen (once, few, many) or the class of an expanded clone, and some rows leave it out.

V gene	clone size	J gene	D gene	CDR3 DNA	CDR3 protein
TRBV6-2/TRBV6-3	many	TRBJ1-5	.	TGTGCCAGCACCCCGGGTGGGAGCAATCAGCCCCAGCATTTT	CASTPGGSNQPQHF
TRBV5-1	.	TRBJ2-1	.	TGCGCCAGCAGACTGACTAGCAATGAGCAGTTCTTC	CASRLTSNEQFF
TRBV20-1	.	TRBJ2-3	.	TGCTGTGCTAGAGATGTAAGAGGGAGTGAGGATACGCAGTATTTT	CCARDVRGSEDTQYF
TRBV10-3	few	TRBJ1-2	.	TGTGCCATCAGTGAGTCGCCGGTAGCCTATGGCTACACCTTC	CAISESPVAYGYTF
TRBV7-6	many	TRBJ1-6	.	TGTGCCAGCAGCTTAGATAGCAATTCACCCCTCCACTTT	CASSLDSNSPLHF
TRBV12-3/TRBV12-4	many	TRBJ1-5	TRBD1	TGTGCCAGCAGTTTCGGGACAGGGGGTCTCCAGCCCCAGCATTTT	CASSFGTGGLQPQHF
TRBV28	few	TRBJ2-1	.	TGTGCCAGCAGTCTAAGGCACAATGAGCAGTTCTTC	CASSLRHNEQFF
TRBV11-3	.	TRBJ2-7	.	TGTGCCAGCAGCTTATTTCTGGGGGCCCTCTACGAGCAGTACTTC	CASSLFLGALYEQYF
TRBV4-2	few	TRBJ2-7	TRBD2	TGTGCCAGCAGCCACCAGCGGGAGGGCCGCGAGCAGTACTTC	CASSHQREGREQYF
TRBV27	many	TRBJ2-1	.	TGTGCCAGCAGTTCGGCTAACTTCTACAATGAGCAGTTCTTC	CASSSANFYNEQFF
TRBV11-1	few	TRBJ2-3	TRBD2	TGTGCCAGCAGCTTAGAAGATCATCCTAGCGGGATGAGAGATACGCAGTATTTT	CASSLEDHPSGMRDTQYF
TRBV25-1	many	TRBJ2-3	TRBD2	TGTGCCAGCAGTGAATACGGGGGCGGGAGGGGGCCCGCAGATACGCAGTATTTT	CASSEYGGGRGPADTQYF
TRBV27	.	TRBJ2-1	TRBD1	TGTGCCAGCAGTTACTGGACAGGGAATGAGCAGTTCTTC	CASSYWTGNEQFF
TRBV20-1	medium-sized	TRBJ2-5	TRBD2	TGCAGTGCCGGACAATCGGGGCTAGCGGGAGATCGAGAGACCCAGTACTTC	CSAGQSGLAGDRETQYF
TRBV5-1	many	TRBJ1-3	.	TGCGCCAGCAGCTCAGCTCAGACAGTCTCTGGAAACACCATATATTTT	CASSSAQTVSGNTIYF
TRBV28	medium-sized	TRBJ2-7	TRBD1	TGTGCCAGCAGTTCCGACCGGGACAGGGGTTACGAGCAGTACTTC	CASSSDRDRGYEQYF
TRBV24-1	few	TRBJ2-1	.	TGTGCCACCAGTGCTAGCAGTACGGCATACAATGAGCAGTTCTTC	CATSASSTAYNEQFF
TRBV7-9	many	TRBJ1-4	TRBD1	TGTGCCAGCAGCCTCCGGGACAGGGGTGTTAATGAAAAACTGTTTTTT	CASSLRDRGVNEKLFF
TRBV5-8	once	TRBJ1-4	.	TGTGCCAGCAGCGGGCCAGATCGAATTAATGAAAAACTGTTTTTT	CASSGPDRINEKLFF
TRBV5-1	many	TRBJ2-3	TRBD1	TGCGCCAGCAGCTCATACAGGGGGCGCTACACAGATACGCAGTATTTT	CASSSYRGRYTDTQYF
TRBV5-1	many	TRBJ2-2	.	TGCGCCAGCAGCTCCCAGGGTAGCCCGAACACCGGGGAGCTGTTTTTT	CASSSQGSPNTGELFF
TRBV9	many	TRBJ2-3	.	TGTGCCAGCAGCGTAACCCCGGGGTCAGATACGCAGTATTTT	CASSVTPGSDTQYF
TRBV6-1	many	TRBJ1-2	.	TGTGTCACCCAATCCACAGGGACGATCGCTGGCTGCACCTTC	CVTQSTGTIAGCTF
TRBV27	many	TRBJ2-7	.	TGTGCCAGCAGTATCTTGGGGTACGAGCAGTACTTC	CASSILGYEQYF
TRBV7-9	many	TRBJ1-5	TRBD1	TGTGCCAGCAGCAACAGACAGGGGGGTCAGCCCCAGCATTTT	CASSNRQGGQPQHF
TRBV7-3	medium-sized	TRBJ1-3	TRBD1	TGTGCCAGCAGTCCATCAGGGGGCTTTGGAAACACCATATATTTT	CASSPSGGFGNTIYF
TRBV5-4	many	TRBJ1-1	.	TGTGCCAGCAGCCTCGCCGGGTTAGGGTCGAACACTGAAGCTTTCTTT	CASSLAGLGSNTEAFF
TRBV7-2	.	TRBJ2-2	TRBD2	TGTGCCAGCAGCTTAGCCCCACTAGCGGGAGTTTCTGGTGAGCTGTTTTTT	CASSLAPLAGVSGELFF
TRBV7-2	many	TRBJ2-3	.	TGTGCCAGCAGCTTAGACGGTCCATTGGATACGCAGTATTTT	CASSLDGPLDTQYF
TRBV11-3	many	TRBJ2-6	.	TGTGCCAGCAGCAATACTGGGGCCAACGTCCTGACTTTC	CASSNTGANVLTF
TRBV27	.	TRBJ2-1	.	TGTGCCAGCAGCAAGCTGTGCCAGGCGCAGTTCTTC	CASSKLCQAQFF
TRBV6-1	few	TRBJ2-2	.	TGTGCCAGCAGGCCCCCAGGTTCGGTTACCGGGGAGCTGTTTTTT	CASRPPGSVTGELFF
TRBV14	many	TRBJ2-3	TRBD2	TGTGCCAGCAGCCAACAAGCGGGAAGCACAGATACGCAGTATTTT	CASSQQAGSTDTQYF
TRBV2	many	TRBJ1-1	.	TGTGCCAGCAGCGTACCCGGGACGGTGAACACTGAAGCTTTCTTT	CASSVPGTVNTEAFF
TRBV9	many	TRBJ2-3	.	TGTGCCAGCAGCGTAGGTTTGGGGGTGGTGATTAGTGGCACAGATACGCAGTATTTT	CASSVGLGVVISGTDTQYF
TRBV15	many	TRBJ2-1	.	TGTGCCACCAGCAAGCAGGGACCAGATGAGCAGTTCTTC	CATSKQGPDEQFF
TRBV2	many	TRBJ1-3	.	TGTGCCAGCAAGCATCAGACCGGGTCCCGCTCTGGAAACACCATATATTTT	CASKHQTGSRSGNTIYF
TRBV27	many	TRBJ1-6	TRBD1	TGTGCCAGCAGAAGACAGGGTTATAATTCACCCCTCCACTTT	CASRRQGYNSPLHF
TRBV7-9	many	TRBJ1-1	TRBD1	TGTGCCAGCAGCACGGGACAGGGCACTGAAGCTTTCTTT	CASSTGQGTEAFF
TRBV4-1	many	TRBJ2-7	.	TGCGCCAGCAGCCGGCAGGGGGGATACTCTGGGGACGAGCAGTACTTC	CASSRQGGYSGDEQYF
TRBV5-1	many	TRBJ2-3	.	TGCGCCAGCAGCACCGGGACCCAACCCACAGATACGCAGTATTTT	CASSTGTQPTDTQYF
TRBV10-3	many	TRBJ2-7	TRBD1	TGTGCCATCAGTGGGACAGGGCACGAGCAGTACTTC	CAISGTGHEQYF
TRBV27	many	TRBJ2-5	.	TGTGCCAGCAGTTTCCGGTTCGACGGGGAGACCCAGTACTTC	CASSFRFDGETQYF
TRBV7-9	.	TRBJ1-2	.	TGTGCCAGCAGCTTAGGAGGCTATGGCTACACCTTC	CASSLGGYGYTF
TRBV25-1	.	TRBJ2-7	TRBD1	TGTGCCAGCACCTCCGGGACAGGGATATACGAGCAGAACTTC	CASTSGTGIYEQNF
TRBV7-3	medium-sized	TRBJ1-6	TRBD1	TGTGCCAGCAGCTTATCGATTGCTGGGGGACAGGGAAAATTAAATTCACCCCTCCACTTT	CASSLSIAGGQGKLNSPLHF
TRBV5-1	once	TRBJ2-7	TRBD1	TGCGCCAGCAGCGTGGGACAGGGCTCCTACGAGCAGTACTTC	CASSVGQGSYEQYF
TRBV7-9	medium-sized	TRBJ2-1	.	TGTGCCAGCAGCCCTCGGTGGGGTCAGCAGTTCTTC	CASSPRWGQQFF
TRBV20-1	many	TRBJ2-3	.	TGCAGTGCTAGAGATCGAATAAGCACAGATACGCAGTATTTT	CSARDRISTDTQYF
TRBV29-1	few	TRBJ1-2	TRBD1	TGCAGCGTCGGGACAGGAAACCATTGCTACACCTTC	CSVGTGNHCYTF
TRBV2	many	TRBJ1-3	.	TGTGCCAGCTTTTTTGGGGACACCAGAAACACCATATATTTT	CASFFGDTRNTIYF
TRBV3-1	many	TRBJ2-7	TRBD1	TGTGCCAGCAGCCAGCCCGGACAGGGGGCCTACGAGCAGTACTTC	CASSQPGQGAYEQYF
TRBV15	.	TRBJ1-1	TRBD1	TGTGCCACCAGCAGAGACACAGGGGTTGAAGCTTTCTTT	CATSRDTGVEAFF
TRBV28	few	TRBJ2-7	TRBD1	TGTGCCAGCAGTCTCTACCATCCGGGACAGGGTTTAGACGAGCAGTACTTC	CASSLYHPGQGLDEQYF
TRBV28	many	TRBJ2-5	.	TGTGCCAGCAGTCCCGGGCCACTCCAAGAGACCCAGTACTTC	CASSPGPLQETQYF
TRBV24-1	.	TRBJ2-2	.	TGTGCCACCAGTGATCCGAGGGGGGCGTGGGAGCTGTTTTTT	CATSDPRGAWELFF
TRBV5-5	many	TRBJ1-6	.	TGTGCCAGCAGCACCCTGTGGGGCGGTAATTCACCCCTCCACTTT	CASSTLWGGNSPLHF
TRBV7-2	many	TRBJ2-1	TRBD2	TGTGCCAGCAGCTCGGGACTAGCGGGAGTCCAGTTCTTC	CASSSGLAGVQFF
TRBV20-1	many	TRBJ2-7	TRBD2	TGCAGTGCTAGGGGGACTAGCGGGAGTGAAGTCTACGAGCAGTACTTC	CSARGTSGSEVYEQYF